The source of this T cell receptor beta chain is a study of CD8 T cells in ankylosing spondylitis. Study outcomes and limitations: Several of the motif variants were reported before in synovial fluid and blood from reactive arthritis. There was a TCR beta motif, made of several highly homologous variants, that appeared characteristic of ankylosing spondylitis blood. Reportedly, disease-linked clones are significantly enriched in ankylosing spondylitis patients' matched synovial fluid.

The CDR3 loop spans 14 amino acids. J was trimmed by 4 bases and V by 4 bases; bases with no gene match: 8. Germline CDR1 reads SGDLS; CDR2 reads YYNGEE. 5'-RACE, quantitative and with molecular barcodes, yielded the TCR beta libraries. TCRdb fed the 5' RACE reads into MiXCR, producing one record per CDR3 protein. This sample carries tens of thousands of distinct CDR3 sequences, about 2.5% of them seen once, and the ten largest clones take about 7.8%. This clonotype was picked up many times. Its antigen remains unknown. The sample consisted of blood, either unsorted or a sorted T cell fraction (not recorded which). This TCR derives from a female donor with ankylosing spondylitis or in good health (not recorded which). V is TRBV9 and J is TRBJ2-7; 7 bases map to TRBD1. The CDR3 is CASSPRQGQYEQYF. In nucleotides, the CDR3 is TGTGCCAGCAGCCCCCGACAGGGCCAATACGAGCAGTACTTC. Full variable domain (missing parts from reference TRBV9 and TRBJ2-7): DSGVTQTPKHLITATGQRVTLRCSPRSGDLSVYWYQQSLDQGLQFLIQYYNGEERAKGNILERFSAQQFPDLHSELNLSSLELGDSALYFCASSPRQGQYEQYFGPGTRLTVT.